Listed below are T cell receptor beta chains from one sample, sequenced in a study of blood T cell repertoires in COVID-19. TCRdb's copy holds only in-frame clones and misses some; the assay was immunoSEQ multiplex PCR. The sample consists of 15,000 or so clones, about 90% of them appearing once. Material for sequencing was peripheral blood. Receptor source: a man over 45 with active COVID-19. CDR3s include the opening cysteine and the closing phenylalanine or tryptophan. Each record gives: D gene, clone size, J gene, CDR3 length, V gene, CDR3 protein, CDR3 DNA. D genes are given only for firm matches. Clone size is stated in some rows and not others, as once, few, many or a class when expanded.

>TRBD1|NA|TRBJ2-7|15|TRBV28
CASSYIRDRAREQYF
TGTGCCAGCAGTTATATCCGGGACAGGGCGCGAGAGCAGTACTTC
>TRBD2|NA|TRBJ2-1|14|TRBV6-2/TRBV6-3
CASSLHSGRVEQFF
TGTGCCAGCAGTCTCCATAGCGGGAGGGTTGAGCAGTTCTTC
>NA|few|TRBJ1-6|17|TRBV5-8
CASSLRGGSSYNSPLHF
TGTGCCAGCAGCTTGCGTGGAGGGAGCTCCTATAATTCACCCCTCCACTTT
>TRBD2|few|TRBJ2-3|15|TRBV7-2
CASSLKRGSTDTQYF
TGTGCCAGCAGCTTAAAGCGGGGTAGCACAGATACGCAGTATTTT
>TRBD1|once|TRBJ2-1|16|TRBV5-1
CASSYGQEADRNEQFF
TGCGCCAGCAGCTACGGACAGGAAGCGGATCGGAATGAGCAGTTCTTC
>TRBD1|NA|TRBJ1-1|13|TRBV20-1
CSASQGTGTEAFF
TGCAGTGCTAGTCAGGGGACAGGCACTGAAGCTTTCTTT
>TRBD2|NA|TRBJ2-1|16|TRBV7-2
CASSSLAGGTHNEQFF
TGTGCCAGCAGCTCCTTAGCGGGAGGGACCCACAATGAGCAGTTCTTC
>NA|NA|TRBJ1-3|13|TRBV29-1
CSVEAGSGNTIYF
TGCAGCGTTGAGGCGGGCTCTGGAAACACCATATATTTT
>NA|NA|TRBJ2-4|19|TRBV4-3
CASSQERGRQGGSRNIQYF
TGCGCCAGCAGCCAAGAGAGGGGTAGGCAGGGAGGAAGCAGAAACATTCAGTACTTC
>NA|NA|TRBJ1-2|15|TRBV5-1
CASSLFRVGSYGYTF
TGCGCCAGCAGCTTGTTCAGGGTTGGTAGCTATGGCTACACCTTC
>NA|NA|TRBJ2-1|13|TRBV24-1
CATGLLGVNEQFF
TGTGCCACGGGACTCCTAGGGGTCAATGAGCAGTTCTTC
>NA|once|TRBJ1-2|12|TRBV7-9
CASSLGRGVNTF
TGTGCCAGCAGCTTAGGTCGGGGGGTAAACACCTTC
>TRBD1|NA|TRBJ1-2|16|TRBV5-1
CASSSGQVTANYGYTF
TGCGCCAGCAGCTCCGGACAGGTGACGGCTAACTATGGCTACACCTTC
>TRBD1|NA|TRBJ1-1|18|TRBV23-1
CASSQFAGQGGGGTEAFF
TGCGCCAGCAGTCAATTCGCCGGACAGGGAGGGGGGGGCACTGAAGCTTTCTTT
>TRBD2|NA|TRBJ2-5|13|TRBV2
CASRETSGETQYF
TGTGCCAGCAGAGAGACTAGCGGGGAGACCCAGTACTTC
>NA|once|TRBJ2-3|15|TRBV7-2
CASSLAEGSTDTQYF
TGTGCCAGCAGCTTGGCGGAGGGGAGCACAGATACGCAGTATTTT
>TRBD1|NA|TRBJ1-1|14|TRBV7-8
CASSKGTANTEAFF
TGTGCCAGCAGCAAGGGGACAGCAAACACTGAAGCTTTCTTT
>TRBD2|NA|TRBJ2-1|16|TRBV6-4
CASSDFSGRAYNEQFF
TGTGCCAGCAGTGATTTTAGCGGGAGGGCCTACAATGAGCAGTTCTTC
>NA|medium-sized|TRBJ1-1|18|TRBV4-1
CASSQDMQGSAGDTEAFF
TGCGCCAGCAGCCAAGATATGCAGGGGTCGGCTGGAGACACTGAAGCTTTCTTT
>NA|NA|TRBJ1-4|14|TRBV27
CASSGTPTNEKLFF
TGTGCCAGCAGTGGCACGCCAACTAATGAAAAACTGTTTTTT
>TRBD1|NA|TRBJ1-2|15|TRBV6-2/TRBV6-3
CASSYPGQGDYGHTF
TGTGCCAGCAGTTACCCCGGACAGGGAGACTATGGCCACACCTTC
>TRBD2|once|TRBJ2-1|17|TRBV5-6
CASSPEGSLAGLNEQFF
TGTGCCAGCAGCCCGGAGGGGTCACTAGCGGGCCTGAATGAGCAGTTCTTC
>NA|NA|TRBJ2-7|13|TRBV24-1
CATSDPGHIEQYF
TGTGCCACCAGTGATCCCGGACACATTGAGCAGTACTTC
>NA|NA|TRBJ2-3|13|TRBV3-1/TRBV3-2
CASSPGGTDTQYF
TGTGCCAGCAGCCCCGGCGGGACAGATACGCAGTATTTT
>NA|NA|TRBJ1-2|15|TRBV5-8
CASSLVSAGRGGYTF
TGTGCCAGCAGCTTGGTATCGGCAGGGAGGGGTGGCTACACCTTC
>TRBD1|NA|TRBJ1-1|12|TRBV18
CASSVDRGYAFF
TGTGCCAGCTCCGTGGACAGGGGGTATGCTTTCTTT